These 12 T cell receptor beta chains originate from one sample sequenced in a study of response to subunit inactivated influenza vaccine. TCRdb passed the RT-PCR reads through MiXCR, listing each CDR3 protein once. The sample records about 700,000 distinct CDR3 sequences, 12% to 15% being singletons. This specimen consisted of PBMCs from blood, obtained around 14 days before vaccination. All receptors come from a man in his forties or fifties who received an inactivated influenza vaccine.

This clonotype was detected a few times. The chain couples TRBV15 to TRBJ2-1; a possible D gene is TRBD2 (5 bases). There are 15 residues in the CDR3. The V gene lost 3 bases and the J gene lost 8 bases, with 17 bases spanning the gap. Germline CDR1 reads LNHNV; CDR2 reads YYDKDF (reference sequence). DNA of the CDR3: TGTGCCACCAGCAGCGGGAAGTCGGGGATGGATGAGCAGTTCTTC. Protein: CATSSGKSGMDEQFF.

The chain links TRBV11-2 to TRBJ2-1, with no clear D. The CDR3 totals 13 residues. Germline CDR1 and CDR2: SGHAT and FQNNGV. The V gene lost 6 bases and the J gene lost 4 bases, with 10 bases spanning the gap. The chain's CDR3 is CASRYRLYNEQFF. The CDR3 nucleotides are TGTGCCAGCAGATATAGACTTTACAATGAGCAGTTCTTC. The whole variable domain, remainder taken from reference TRBV11-2 and TRBJ2-1, is EAGVAQSPRYKIIEKRQSVAFWCNPISGHATLYWYQQILGQGPKLLIQFQNNGVVDDSQLPKDRFSAERLKGVDSTLKIQPAKLEDSAVYLCASRYRLYNEQFFGPGTRLTVL.

The chain recombines TRBV5-6 with TRBJ2-7; D is ambiguous. Trimming took off 4 bases at V and 1 base at J, with 15 bases between the two ends. This CDR3 is built from 15 residues. Looked up from germline, CDR1 is SGHDT and CDR2 is YYEEEE. CDR3 coding DNA: TGTGCCAGCAGCCCCGCCTCCGGGCGATCCTACGAGCAGTACTTC. It is translated as CASSPASGRSYEQYF. Full variable domain (remainder filled in from reference TRBV5-6 and TRBJ2-7): DAGVTQSPTHLIKTRGQQVTLRCSPKSGHDTVSWYQQALGQGPQFIFQYYEEEERQRGNFPDRFSGHQFPNYSSELNVNALLLGDSALYLCASSPASGRSYEQYFGPGTRLTVT.

This clonotype was counted between two and nine times. This rearrangement joins TRBV20-1 to TRBJ2-4; D possibly corresponds to TRBD2 (7 bases). CDR1 and CDR2 from the germline V gene are DFQATT and SNEGSKA (reference sequence). V was pared by 2 bases and J by 2 bases, with 16 bases between. The CDR3 is made up of 16 amino acids. CDR3 DNA: TGCAGTGCTAGAAGGGGGTCCGGGGGGACCAAAAACATTCAGTACTTC. Amino acids: CSARRGSGGTKNIQYF.

This clonotype has just a few counts. The chain uses TRBV20-1 and TRBJ2-5; 11 positions match TRBD2. This CDR3 spans 16 amino acids. Germline CDR1 is DFQATT and CDR2 is SNEGSKA (reference sequence). Losses at the gene ends were 1 base for V and 5 bases for J; bases not matched to a gene: 9. CDR3 residues: CSARVLTSGSMETQYF. The CDR3 coding sequence is TGCAGTGCTAGAGTCCTTACTAGCGGGAGTATGGAGACCCAGTACTTC.

This clonotype was counted between two and nine times. The chain joins TRBV7-8 to TRBJ2-5, with 9 bases aligning to TRBD2. The CDR3 has 16 amino acids. The V gene's germline CDR1 is SGHVS and CDR2 FQNEAQ. V trimming: 1 base; J trimming: 5 bases; junction bases outside the gene matches: 8. The CDR3 sequence is CASSLVLAGVRETQYF. Written as DNA, the CDR3 is TGTGCCAGCAGCTTAGTTTTAGCGGGGGTCCGGGAGACCCAGTACTTC.

This clonotype was detected only a few times. This rearrangement joins TRBV7-9 to TRBJ2-7, with D possibly TRBD2 on 6 matching bases. The germline V gene has CDR1 SEHNR and CDR2 FQNEAQ (reference sequence). V lost 1 base, J lost 6 bases, and 13 bases lay in between. This CDR3 has 14 residues. CDR3 sequence: CASSLEGGLSEQYF. CDR3 DNA sequence: TGTGCCAGCAGCTTAGAAGGAGGGTTAAGCGAGCAGTACTTC.

This clonotype was counted a few times. This rearrangement joins TRBV6-2 or TRBV6-3 to TRBJ1-6; 9 bases match TRBD1. The CDR3 runs 13 residues. Germline V gives CDR1 MNHEY, CDR2 SVGEGT. The junction had 0 bases not matched to a gene; V was cut back by 5 bases and J by 7 bases. The CDR3 DNA is TGTGCCAGCAGTGACAGGGGGAATTCACCCCTCCACTTT. Translation: CASSDRGNSPLHF.

This clonotype was seen more than once but under ten times. The chain links TRBV7-9 to TRBJ2-7; no clear D gene. Trimming removed 5 bases from V and 3 bases from J, with 11 bases in between. The CDR3 is 13 residues long. Germline V CDR1 and CDR2: SEHNR, FQNEAQ (reference sequence). The CDR3 here is CASSPDPRYEQYF. The CDR3 DNA reads as TGTGCCAGCAGCCCGGACCCCCGCTACGAGCAGTACTTC. Together with reference TRBV7-9 and TRBJ2-7, the CDR3 gives the full variable domain: DTGVSQNPRHKITKRGQNVTFRCDPISEHNRLYWYRQTLGQGPEFLTYFQNEAQLEKSRLLSDRFSAERPKGSFSTLEIQRTEQGDSAMYLCASSPDPRYEQYFGPGTRLTVT.

This clonotype was detected only a few times. The chain is built from TRBV6-2 or TRBV6-3 and TRBJ2-7; 11 bases map to TRBD2. Germline CDR1 and CDR2: MNHEY and SVGEGT. The CDR3 length is 13 residues. V shed 6 bases and J 6 bases; nucleotides not matched to a gene: 4. The CDR3 is CASRLAGGIEQYF. For the CDR3, the DNA is TGTGCCAGCAGGTTAGCGGGAGGGATCGAGCAGTACTTC.

This clonotype was picked up many times. A junction boundary mismatches the germline segment, possibly from a read error. V and J are TRBV5-1 and TRBJ1-1, with D possibly matching TRBD1 (5 bases). There are 12 residues in the CDR3. Germline loops: CDR1 SGHRS, CDR2 YFSETQ. Written as DNA, the CDR3 is TGTGCCAGCAGCCAGGGAGGCACTGAAGCTTTCTTT. It yields the protein CASSQGGTEAFF.

The chain couples TRBV28 to TRBJ2-7; no reliable D call. V lost 2 bases to trimming and J lost 5 bases, with 7 bases between them. The CDR3 spans 12 residues. Germline V gene sequence: CDR1 MDHEN, CDR2 SYDVKM. CDR3 sequence reads: CASSLTRDEQYF. Written as DNA, the CDR3 is TGTGCCAGCAGTTTAACCCGGGACGAGCAGTACTTC.